This entry lists 29 T cell receptor beta chains sequenced from one sample in a study of blood T cell repertoires in COVID-19. Assay used: immunoSEQ multiplex PCR; TCRdb lists only in-frame clones, some missing. Here the sample spans 200,000 to 250,000 clones, around 80% being singletons. Sequenced material: PBMCs or T cells enriched from blood (not recorded which). The receptors originated from a man aged 60 to 69 who had recovered from COVID-19.

V gene TRBV19 combines with J gene TRBJ1-3; D unclear. CDR1 is LNHDA and CDR2 is SQIVND in the germline V gene (reference sequence). The V and J ends lost 0 bases and 1 base respectively, with 10 bases between them. The CDR3 has 16 residues. The CDR3 DNA reads as TGTGCCAGTAGTATAGATATCGACACGTCTGGAAACACCATATATTTT. This encodes CASSIDIDTSGNTIYF.

The chain employs TRBV24-1 and TRBJ1-5, with 8 bases matching TRBD1. Losses at the gene ends were 5 bases for V and 2 bases for J; bases not matched to a gene: 1. CDR1 and CDR2 from the germline V gene are KGHDR and SFDVKD. This CDR3 spans 14 amino acids. Written as DNA, the CDR3 is TGTGCCACCAGTGCGACAGGGGGCAATCAGCCCCAGCATTTT. Translation gives CATSATGGNQPQHF.

V is TRBV3-1 (or the pseudogene TRBV3-2) and J is TRBJ2-1; possible D gene TRBD2, 5 bases. Trimming took 1 base from V and 15 from J, leaving 16 bases between them. Germline loops: CDR1 LGHDT, CDR2 YNNKEL (reference sequence). The CDR3 is 13 residues long. The CDR3 is CASSQGPGLSGFF. CDR3 DNA sequence: TGTGCCAGCAGCCAAGGTCCCGGCCTCAGCGGGTTCTTC.

The gene calls are TRBV30 and TRBJ2-1; D perhaps matches TRBD2 (5 bases). V shed 0 bases and J shed 9 bases, with 6 bases lying between them. Germline CDR1 and CDR2: GTSNPN and SVGIG (reference sequence). There are 11 residues in the CDR3. CDR3 DNA: TGTGCCTGGAGTGTTGGACTTGAGCAGTTCTTC. It encodes CAWSVGLEQFF.

The chain employs TRBV5-1 and TRBJ2-5; no clear D gene. Germline CDR1 reads SGHRS; CDR2 reads YFSETQ. Trimming pared 1 base from V and 2 bases from J, leaving 12 bases between. The CDR3 runs to 15 residues. CDR3 nucleotides: TGCGCCAGCAGCTTGTTAGGCGGAAATCAAGAGACCCAGTACTTC. It encodes CASSLLGGNQETQYF.

The chain links TRBV7-2 to TRBJ1-4; D may be TRBD1 (5 bases). Germline CDR1 is SGHTA and CDR2 is FQGNSA. This CDR3 region has 14 residues. Trimming took off 5 bases at V and 6 bases at J, with 13 bases between the two ends. CDR3 protein: CASSLHQGDEKLFF. CDR3 nucleotide sequence: TGTGCCAGCAGCCTGCATCAGGGCGATGAAAAACTGTTTTTT.

The genes are TRBV11-2 and TRBJ2-5, with a tentative D call TRBD2 (7 bases). The CDR3 is made up of 16 amino acids. V gave up 2 bases and J gave up 5 bases, with 18 bases separating them. Germline-derived CDR1 and CDR2 are SGHAT and FQNNGV. The CDR3 sequence is CASSLHGRGGLETQYF. In DNA form, the CDR3 reads TGTGCCAGCAGCTTACATGGAAGGGGGGGCCTGGAGACCCAGTACTTC.

The chain recombines TRBV24-1 with TRBJ2-1, with 9 nucleotides matching TRBD2. Germline CDR1 reads KGHDR; CDR2 reads SFDVKD. The CDR3 spans 16 residues. Germline trimming cut 1 base from V and 4 bases from J; bases unmatched to any gene: 4. The CDR3 loop reads CATSDLGAGGYNEQFF. The CDR3 DNA follows: TGTGCCACCAGTGATTTAGGAGCGGGGGGTTACAATGAGCAGTTCTTC.

This clone was found a few times. The chain links TRBV27 to TRBJ2-2; D unclear. Germline CDR1 reads MNHEY; CDR2 reads SMNVEV (reference sequence). Trimming stripped 5 bases from V and 0 bases from J, with 10 bases between. The CDR3 length is 15 residues. The CDR3 DNA reads as TGTGCCAGCAGTCCCCGGGTGACGAACACCGGGGAGCTGTTTTTT. It translates to CASSPRVTNTGELFF.

The chain recombines TRBV10-3 with TRBJ1-1, with a tentative D call TRBD1 (5 bases). Germline lookup yields CDR1 ENHRY and CDR2 SYGVKD. V was shortened by 4 bases and J by 4 bases, with 10 bases between the two germline ends. The CDR3 has 13 residues. The DNA of the CDR3 is TGTGCCATCAGTGGGGGCCCGGGCACTGAAGCTTTCTTT. Translated, it gives CAISGGPGTEAFF.

The V call is TRBV7-8, the J call TRBJ2-1; D may be TRBD1 (6 bases). Germline V gene sequence: CDR1 SGHVS, CDR2 FQNEAQ. This CDR3 has 17 residues. Trimming cost V 4 bases and J 0 bases, with 16 bases left between them. Here the CDR3 DNA reads TGTGCCAGCAGCTACCAACCGACAGGAAGCTCCTACAATGAGCAGTTCTTC. Translation: CASSYQPTGSSYNEQFF.

The table lists this clone with a count of one. The genes are TRBV30 and TRBJ2-7; 10 bases align to TRBD1. Trimming took 7 bases from V and 4 from J; bases not matched to a gene: 16. The length of the CDR3 is 16 residues. Germline assignment: CDR1 GTSNPN and CDR2 SVGIG (reference sequence). CDR3 DNA sequence: TGTGCCTCCCTCAGCCACCGGGACAGGGGCAGGTACGAGCAGTACTTC. Translated: CASLSHRDRGRYEQYF.

This chain uses TRBV19 with TRBJ2-6; possible D gene TRBD1, 6 bases. This CDR3 comprises 16 residues. The V gene's germline CDR1 is LNHDA and CDR2 SQIVND (reference sequence). Trimming stripped 6 bases from V and 3 bases from J, with 15 bases between. The CDR3 DNA follows: TGTGCCAGTAGCACCACAGGGTTAGGTGGGGCCAACGTCCTGACTTTC. This sequence encodes CASSTTGLGGANVLTF.

The J gene is TRBJ2-3, the V gene TRBV2; possible D gene TRBD1, 5 bases. This CDR3 region has 13 residues. Per the germline V gene, CDR1 is SNHLY and CDR2 is FYNNEI. The V and J ends lost 5 bases and 3 bases respectively, with 9 bases between them. CDR3 sequence reads: CASSLDSTDTQYF. The CDR3 DNA follows: TGTGCCAGCAGTTTAGACAGTACAGATACGCAGTATTTT.

This sequence joins TRBV12-3 or TRBV12-4 and TRBJ1-1, with 7 bases fitting TRBD1. J gave up 4 bases and V 8 bases, and 7 bases lay outside the gene matches. This CDR3 has 13 amino acids. The DNA for the CDR3 is TGTGCCAGCCTCCCGACAGGGCCCACTGAAGCTTTCTTT. Amino acid sequence: CASLPTGPTEAFF.

This clone was detected only a few times. The chain recombines TRBV2 with TRBJ2-6; no reliable D call. This CDR3 contains 14 residues. Germline V gene data show CDR1 as SNHLY and CDR2 as FYNNEI. Trimming removed 3 bases from V and 0 bases from J, with 3 bases in between. The CDR3 loop is CASSDISGANVLTF. CDR3 DNA: TGTGCCAGCAGTGATATCTCTGGGGCCAACGTCCTGACTTTC.

The chain is built from TRBV9 and TRBJ1-5; maybe TRBD1 (5 bases). This CDR3 is built from 16 residues. The V gene's germline CDR1 is SGDLS and CDR2 YYNGEE. The V and J ends lost 0 bases and 5 bases respectively, with 15 bases between them. CDR3 DNA: TGTGCCAGCAGCGTAGTAGATAGACAGCTCGATCAGCCCCAGCATTTT. Protein product: CASSVVDRQLDQPQHF.

V gene TRBV4-3 combines with J gene TRBJ1-1; the match to TRBD1 covers 7 bases. CDR1 and CDR2 from the germline V gene are LGHNA and YSLEER. Trimming at V came to 3 bases and at J to 6 bases, leaving 13 bases not matched to a gene. The CDR3 is 16 amino acids. The CDR3 protein is CASSQQTGVFYAEAFF. In nucleotides, the CDR3 is TGCGCCAGCAGCCAGCAAACAGGGGTTTTTTACGCTGAAGCTTTCTTT.

The rearrangement links TRBV19 to TRBJ1-5, with 8 bases aligning to TRBD1. The CDR3 runs 18 residues. Germline values: CDR1 LNHDA, CDR2 SQIVND (reference sequence). V lost 2 bases to trimming and J lost 7 bases; unmatched junction nucleotides: 16. The CDR3 is CASSIKGQGAVIRQPQHF. CDR3 DNA: TGTGCCAGTAGTATAAAAGGGCAGGGGGCCGTAATCAGGCAGCCCCAGCATTTT. The variable domain in full, completed from reference TRBV19 and TRBJ1-5, reads DGGITQSPKYLFRKEGQNVTLSCEQNLNHDAMYWYRQDPGQGLRLIYYSQIVNDFQKGDIAEGYSVSREKKESFPLTVTSAQKNPTAFYLCASSIKGQGAVIRQPQHFGDGTRLSIL.

CDR3 region: CASSPGQGRTYGYTF. The DNA of the CDR3 is TGTGCCAGCAGCCCAGGACAGGGGCGAACCTATGGCTACACCTTC. The chain recombines TRBV5-5 with TRBJ1-2; 9 nucleotides match TRBD1. CDR3 length equals 15 residues. The V segment lost 4 bases and the J segment 4 bases; nucleotides outside the gene matches: 8. Germline loops: CDR1 SGHKS, CDR2 YYEKEE (reference sequence).

J is TRBJ2-7 and V is TRBV4-2, with TRBD1 matching 7 bases. Trimming removed 5 bases from V and 5 bases from J; junction bases left unmatched: 6. This CDR3 is 13 amino acids long. Germline CDR1 and CDR2: LGHNA and YNFKEQ. In DNA form, the CDR3 reads TGTGCCAGCAGCTCTCGAACAGGGGACGAGCAGTACTTC. It specifies CASSSRTGDEQYF.

The gene calls are TRBV2 and TRBJ1-4, with TRBD1 matching 8 bases. The germline V gene encodes CDR1 SNHLY and CDR2 FYNNEI. This CDR3 has 15 amino acids. With 6 bases clipped from V and 1 base from J, the junction kept 4 bases outside the gene matches. CDR3 DNA sequence: TGTGCCAGCAGCAGGGGGCTCCTAACTAATGAAAAACTGTTTTTT. Its protein is CASSRGLLTNEKLFF.

The rearrangement uses TRBV6-5 and TRBJ1-6; TRBD1 might be the D (5 bases). There are 15 residues in the CDR3. Germline assignment: CDR1 MNHEY and CDR2 SVGAGI. Trimming removed 6 bases from V and 4 bases from J, with 13 bases in between. The CDR3 DNA sequence: TGTGCCAGCAGCCCCGGGGGTTTGTATAATTCACCCCTCCACTTT. This sequence encodes CASSPGGLYNSPLHF.

This chain uses TRBV5-1 with TRBJ2-2, with 7 bases identical to TRBD1. V dropped 4 bases and J dropped 5; count of bases not matched to a gene: 8. Per the germline V gene, CDR1 is SGHRS and CDR2 is YFSETQ. The length of the CDR3 is 15 residues. The CDR3 loop is CASSLPGQATGELFF. The CDR3 region has the DNA TGCGCCAGCAGCCTACCTGGACAGGCGACCGGGGAGCTGTTTTTT.

This clone was seen a handful of times. The rearrangement joins TRBV27 to TRBJ2-7; D might be TRBD2 (6 bases). The V and J ends lost 6 bases and 2 bases respectively, with 14 bases between them. CDR1 and CDR2 from the germline V gene are MNHEY and SMNVEV (reference sequence). The CDR3 spans 14 residues. CDR3 sequence (DNA): TGTGCCAGCAGCCGGCGAGGCGGGGCCTACGAGCAGTACTTC. Residues: CASSRRGGAYEQYF.

This clone was seen a single time. V gene TRBV6-5 combines with J gene TRBJ1-2; D might be TRBD1 (6 bases). Trimming took 6 bases from V and 2 from J, leaving 13 bases between them. Germline-derived CDR1 and CDR2 are MNHEY and SVGAGI. The CDR3 has 14 residues. The CDR3: CASRVQGPNYGYTF. The CDR3, as DNA: TGTGCCAGCAGGGTACAGGGTCCCAACTATGGCTACACCTTC.

The V and J genes are TRBV19 and TRBJ2-7, with TRBD2 matching over 9 bases. Trimming cost V 4 bases and J 2 bases; bases outside gene matches: 6. In germline, CDR1 is LNHDA, CDR2 SQIVND (reference sequence). The CDR3 is 15 amino acids. The CDR3 nucleotides read TGTGCCAGTAGTACCCTGGCGGGGGGGCCCTACGAGCAGTACTTC. As protein: CASSTLAGGPYEQYF.

The chain joins TRBV6-5 to TRBJ1-5; no reliable D call. V was cut by 5 bases and J by 3 bases, with 11 bases left in between. The CDR3 loop spans 14 amino acids. Germline CDR1 MNHEY, CDR2 SVGAGI. Here the CDR3 DNA reads TGTGCCAGCAGTAACCTAGCTCTCAATCAGCCCCAGCATTTT. As protein: CASSNLALNQPQHF.

The chain uses TRBV10-3 and TRBJ2-1; 11 nucleotides match TRBD2. The CDR3 has 15 residues. Looked up from germline, CDR1 is ENHRY and CDR2 is SYGVKD. The ends lost 2 bases at V and 9 bases at J; junction bases unmatched: 6. The CDR3 region has the DNA TGTGCCATCAGTGAGGTAGCGGGGGGGCCGGGTGAGCAGTTCTTC. Protein product: CAISEVAGGPGEQFF.